The TCR beta chain described here comes from a study of blood T cell repertoires in COVID-19. Only in-frame clones appear in the TCRdb table, and some are missing; sequencing was by immunoSEQ multiplex PCR. The sample yields some 22,000 clones, 65% to 90% seen once. This clone was picked up a small number of times. This clonotype was sampled from a woman of 80 years or more with acute or convalescent COVID-19. The source material was peripheral blood.

In DNA form, the CDR3 reads TGTGCCATCAGTGGTTCGGGGGGAAACCCCTACGAGCAGTACTTC. Encoded protein: CAISGSGGNPYEQYF. This chain uses TRBV10-3 with TRBJ2-7; TRBD2 agrees at 7 bases. Trimming took 4 bases from V and 2 from J; bases not matched to a gene: 8. Germline CDR1 and CDR2: ENHRY and SYGVKD. The CDR3 contains 15 residues.